These T cell receptor beta chains were read from a single sample in a study of T-cell reconstitution after alpha-beta-depleted transplantation in children. TCRdb ran MiXCR on the PCR reads and lists one entry per CDR3 protein. The sample lists more than 400,000 distinct CDR3 sequences, about an eighth occurring once. This specimen was PBMCs, mostly from graft donor cells, taken 180 days after TCRalphabeta/CD19-depleted stem cell transplant. All receptors come from a female patient under 10 years old who had a stem cell transplant for aplastic anemia, so the T cells may come from the graft donor. Both conserved end residues are part of each CDR3. Fields, in order: clone size, D gene, V gene, J gene, CDR3 protein, CDR3 DNA. A D gene is named only where the DNA matches it firmly. Where a row states a size, it is once, few, many or the class of an expanded clone; other rows omit it.

many	.	TRBV27	TRBJ1-1	CASSSKTGILTEAFF	TGTGCCAGCAGTTCTAAAACAGGTATCCTCACTGAAGCTTTCTTT
.	.	TRBV24-1	TRBJ2-2	CATSDLGWGGNTGELFF	TGTGCCACCAGTGACCTTGGGTGGGGGGGCAACACCGGGGAGCTGTTTTTT
few	.	TRBV20-1	TRBJ1-5	CSARFGRDQPQHF	TGCAGTGCTAGGTTCGGGCGGGATCAGCCCCAGCATTTT
.	TRBD1	TRBV4-3	TRBJ1-2	CASSQEMTGWDYGYTF	TGCGCCAGCAGCCAAGAGATGACAGGGTGGGACTATGGCTACACCTTC
few	.	TRBV7-2	TRBJ2-2	CASSPPGSRGTGELFF	TGTGCCAGCAGCCCTCCGGGGAGCAGGGGCACCGGGGAGCTGTTTTTT
few	.	TRBV21-1	TRBJ2-7	CASSKEVARDSYEQYF	TGTGCCAGCAGCAAAGAGGTCGCGCGGGACTCCTACGAGCAGTACTTC
few	.	TRBV12-3/TRBV12-4	TRBJ2-5	CASSPGKGKETQYF	TGTGCCAGCAGCCCCGGGAAAGGGAAAGAGACCCAGTACTTC
.	.	TRBV5-1	TRBJ2-2	CASSFAGIGELFF	TGCGCCAGCAGCTTTGCAGGGATCGGGGAGCTGTTTTTT
few	.	TRBV4-3	TRBJ2-5	CASSQDLRGQDTQYF	TGCGCCAGCAGCCAAGATCTCAGGGGTCAAGACACCCAGTACTTC
few	.	TRBV6-5	TRBJ2-7	CASSYGARAAEQYF	TGTGCCAGCAGTTACGGAGCCAGGGCGGCCGAGCAGTACTTC
few	.	TRBV6-5	TRBJ2-3	CASSYGYSTDTQYF	TGTGCCAGCAGTTACGGCTACAGCACAGATACGCAGTATTTT
.	.	TRBV28	TRBJ2-1	CASTPLGAARTNEQFF	TGTGCCAGCACCCCGCTTGGAGCGGCTAGGACCAATGAGCAGTTCTTC
.	.	TRBV4-1	TRBJ2-1	CASSQELPGSSEQFF	TGCGCCAGCAGCCAAGAGCTCCCCGGGAGCAGTGAGCAGTTCTTC
.	.	TRBV4-1	TRBJ1-1	CASSQFYGVQNTEAFF	TGCGCCAGCAGCCAATTTTACGGGGTTCAGAACACTGAAGCTTTCTTT
.	.	TRBV6-2/TRBV6-3	TRBJ2-5	CASSYSSYKAETQYF	TGTGCCAGCAGTTACTCCTCTTACAAGGCGGAGACCCAGTACTTC
.	TRBD1	TRBV7-9	TRBJ1-2	CASRPGGSDGYTF	TGTGCCAGCCGCCCAGGGGGCTCGGATGGCTACACCTTC
once	.	TRBV5-1	TRBJ2-2	CASALTSNTGELFF	TGCGCCAGCGCCCTGACTTCGAACACCGGGGAGCTGTTTTTT
.	.	TRBV29-1	TRBJ1-1	CSVEGPGGTTEAFF	TGCAGCGTTGAGGGGCCGGGGGGCACCACTGAAGCTTTCTTT
few	.	TRBV28	TRBJ1-6	CASTQRGFGSYNSPLHF	TGTGCCAGCACCCAACGGGGGTTCGGGTCCTATAATTCACCCCTCCACTTT
many	.	TRBV28	TRBJ2-2	CASSPPGPARELFF	TGTGCCAGCAGCCCACCAGGCCCGGCCCGGGAGCTGTTTTTT
many	TRBD2	TRBV20-1	TRBJ2-1	CSARRASGPYNEQFF	TGCAGTGCTAGGAGGGCTAGCGGACCCTACAATGAGCAGTTCTTC
few	.	TRBV4-1	TRBJ1-1	CASSQETAGTNTEAFF	TGCGCCAGCAGCCAAGAAACTGCAGGGACGAACACTGAAGCTTTCTTT
few	.	TRBV11-2	TRBJ2-3	CASSARLGTTGDNTQYF	TGTGCCAGCAGCGCCCGGTTAGGGACCACCGGCGATAATACGCAGTATTTT
.	.	TRBV2	TRBJ2-7	CASSESAGPYEQYF	TGTGCCAGCAGTGAGTCGGCAGGGCCTTACGAGCAGTACTTC
many	TRBD1	TRBV20-1	TRBJ1-1	CSAGGPRGDTEAFF	TGCAGTGCCGGGGGTCCCAGGGGGGACACTGAAGCTTTCTTT
many	.	TRBV29-1	TRBJ2-5	CSVEGRLQETQYF	TGCAGCGTTGAAGGACGGCTACAGGAGACCCAGTACTTC
many	.	TRBV27	TRBJ2-3	CASSPLADSTDTQYF	TGTGCCAGCAGTCCCCTTGCCGATAGCACAGATACGCAGTATTTT
many	.	TRBV19	TRBJ2-4	CASSIVDGPKNIQYF	TGTGCCAGTAGTATAGTGGACGGCCCCAAAAACATTCAGTACTTC
.	.	TRBV19	TRBJ2-1	CASTPGVVYNEQFF	TGTGCCAGTACCCCGGGAGTCGTCTACAATGAGCAGTTCTTC
.	.	TRBV7-2	TRBJ2-1	CASSLMGAGLFNEQFF	TGTGCCAGCAGCTTAATGGGGGCCGGGTTGTTCAATGAGCAGTTCTTC
.	.	TRBV10-3	TRBJ1-1	CAISRLNTEAFF	TGTGCCATCAGTCGGCTGAACACTGAAGCTTTCTTT
.	.	TRBV6-2/TRBV6-3	TRBJ2-1	CASRDRDSSLSEQFF	TGTGCCAGCAGAGACAGGGACTCCTCGCTCTCGGAGCAGTTCTTC
few	.	TRBV6-1	TRBJ1-6	CASSINPGQSYSPLHF	TGTGCCAGCAGTATTAATCCGGGACAAAGCTACTCACCCCTCCACTTT
few	.	TRBV25-1	TRBJ2-7	CASSPSNEQYF	TGTGCCAGCAGCCCTTCCAACGAGCAGTACTTC
few	TRBD2	TRBV6-1	TRBJ2-1	CASRSGRHNEQFF	TGTGCCAGCAGGAGCGGGAGGCACAATGAGCAGTTCTTC
.	.	TRBV20-1	TRBJ1-1	CSARNAGRNTEAFF	TGCAGTGCTAGAAATGCAGGGAGGAACACTGAAGCTTTCTTT
few	TRBD2	TRBV20-1	TRBJ2-2	CSARDLVLAGVVGELFF	TGCAGTGCTAGAGATTTAGTACTAGCGGGAGTTGTCGGGGAGCTGTTTTTT
few	.	TRBV11-2	TRBJ1-1	CASSLDLFVFGLDTEAFF	TGTGCCAGCAGCTTAGATCTTTTCGTCTTTGGGCTTGACACTGAAGCTTTCTTT
many	TRBD1	TRBV7-2	TRBJ1-6	CASSNRQGENSPLHF	TGTGCCAGCAGCAACCGACAGGGGGAAAATTCACCCCTCCACTTT
many	TRBD2	TRBV5-1	TRBJ2-5	CASSLGLAGEETQYF	TGTGCCAGCAGCTTAGGACTAGCGGGAGAAGAGACCCAGTACTTC
many	TRBD2	TRBV11-1	TRBJ2-1	CASSLETSGSWSYNEQFF	TGTGCCAGCAGCTTAGAGACTAGCGGGAGTTGGTCCTACAATGAGCAGTTCTTC
few	.	TRBV5-1	TRBJ2-1	CASSLPGPHKYNEQFF	TGCGCCAGCAGCCTCCCGGGACCACACAAATACAATGAGCAGTTCTTC
.	.	TRBV7-3	TRBJ2-7	CASSPDSETYEQYF	TGTGCCAGCAGCCCCGACAGCGAAACCTACGAGCAGTACTTC
few	TRBD1	TRBV6-2/TRBV6-3	TRBJ2-5	CASSYRRDSGTAQYF	TGTGCCAGCAGTTACCGCCGGGACAGTGGGACGGCCCAGTACTTC
few	TRBD1	TRBV9	TRBJ2-2	CASSVRGWDRLTGELFF	TGTGCCAGCAGCGTAAGAGGGTGGGACAGACTCACCGGGGAGCTGTTTTTT
.	.	TRBV12-3/TRBV12-4	TRBJ2-7	CASRATPSTGEQYF	TGTGCCAGCAGGGCGACACCTTCCACCGGCGAGCAGTACTTC
.	TRBD2	TRBV3-1	TRBJ2-1	CASSQDRAISGRADEQFF	TGTGCCAGCAGCCAAGATCGCGCTATCAGCGGGAGGGCCGATGAGCAGTTCTTC
many	.	TRBV20-1	TRBJ1-5	CSASPGSNQPQHF	TGCAGTGCTAGTCCAGGGAGCAATCAGCCCCAGCATTTT
.	TRBD1	TRBV18	TRBJ2-7	CASSQVGGTGGTYEQYF	TGTGCCAGCTCACAGGTCGGAGGTACAGGGGGCACCTACGAGCAGTACTTC
.	TRBD2	TRBV4-3	TRBJ2-1	CASSEEEAGGIIEQFF	TGCGCCAGCAGCGAAGAGGAGGCGGGAGGGATTATTGAGCAGTTCTTC
.	.	TRBV6-1	TRBJ2-1	CASNPQGGMEYNEQFF	TGTGCCAGCAACCCCCAGGGGGGGATGGAGTACAATGAGCAGTTCTTC